One and the same sample provided the 31 T cell receptor beta chains below, sequenced in a study of Graves' ophthalmopathy and Graves' hyperthyroidism. RNA transcripts served as template for amplifying TCR beta CDR3 sequences. RT-PCR was first run with HTBI primers, then multiplex PCR in a second round. MiXCR, applied by TCRdb to the multiplex PCR reads, yields one record per CDR3 protein. Found here are approximately 500,000 distinct CDR3 sequences, around 15% of them singletons; the top ten hold 9.8%. Input material: blood. The origin of the receptors is a woman aged 25 to 39 with Graves' ophthalmopathy.

This clonotype was picked up many times. The genes are TRBV3-1 and TRBJ1-2; 8 nucleotides match TRBD1. The CDR3 totals 12 residues. Trimming cost V 6 bases and J 8 bases; bases outside gene matches: 5. Germline CDR1 LGHDT, CDR2 YNNKEL (reference sequence). CDR3 nucleotide sequence: TGTGCCAGCAGGAGACAGGGGCTAGGCTACACCTTC. As protein: CASRRQGLGYTF.

This rearrangement joins TRBV6-2 or TRBV6-3 to TRBJ2-2; unclear D gene. Germline V gives CDR1 MNHEY, CDR2 SVGEGT. This CDR3 region has 14 residues. V lost 6 bases to trimming and J lost 4 bases, with 12 bases between them. This CDR3 reads CASRALRPTGELFF. DNA of the CDR3: TGTGCCAGCAGGGCTCTGCGGCCCACCGGGGAGCTGTTTTTT.

This clonotype was detected ten times or more. The rearrangement links TRBV15 to TRBJ2-3; D possibly corresponds to TRBD2 (5 bases). Trimming took 0 bases from V and 3 from J, leaving 7 bases between them. Germline V CDR1 and CDR2: LNHNV, YYDKDF (reference sequence). The CDR3 is 14 residues long. In nucleotides, the CDR3 is TGTGCCACCAGCAGAGATACTAGGACAGATACGCAGTATTTT. Translated: CATSRDTRTDTQYF.

This clonotype was recorded at least ten times. The chain recombines TRBV4-2 with TRBJ2-5, with unresolved D. Germline V gene lookup returns CDR1 LGHNA and CDR2 YNFKEQ. The CDR3 has 17 amino acids. With 0 bases removed from V and 4 bases from J, the gap between germline ends came to 18 bases. The CDR3 region is CASSQDQYLGRRETQYF. Written as DNA, the CDR3 is TGTGCCAGCAGCCAAGATCAATATCTCGGCAGGCGAGAGACCCAGTACTTC.

This clonotype was seen ten or more times. The J gene is TRBJ2-7, the V gene TRBV5-1, with a tentative D call TRBD1 (6 bases). The germline V gene encodes CDR1 SGHRS and CDR2 YFSETQ. Trimming pared 2 bases from V and 4 bases from J, leaving 13 bases between. The CDR3 sequence is 14 residues long. Here the CDR3 DNA reads TGCGCCAGCAGCTTAGGGGGAGAAGAATACGAGCAGTACTTC. It translates to CASSLGGEEYEQYF.

This clonotype was counted many times. The chain has TRBV11-2 and TRBJ1-2; tentatively, D is TRBD1 (6 bases). The CDR3 contains 16 residues. The ends were cut back, 5 bases at V and 3 bases at J, with 19 bases in the middle. Germline CDR1 and CDR2: SGHAT and FQNNGV. DNA for the CDR3: TGTGCCAGCAGCCTACCCCGGGCCTCAGGGGACTATGGCTACACCTTC. It yields the protein CASSLPRASGDYGYTF.

There are many counts of this clonotype. This chain links TRBV7-6 with TRBJ2-3, with 8 bases that match TRBD2. The CDR3 covers 16 residues. Trimming cost V 5 bases and J 4 bases; bases outside gene matches: 11. From germline, CDR1 is SGHVS and CDR2 FNYEAQ. Here the CDR3 reads CASSVTAGLGPDTQYF. In DNA form, the CDR3 reads TGTGCCAGCAGCGTTACCGCGGGACTAGGCCCAGATACGCAGTATTTT.

This clonotype was detected many times. The rearrangement joins TRBV12-3 or TRBV12-4 to TRBJ2-2; D could derive from TRBD1 or TRBD2 (6 bases each). V lost 3 bases and J 6 bases, leaving 14 bases between the germline ends. The CDR3 loop spans 15 amino acids. The CDR3 loop reads CASSFSGAGAGELFF. As DNA, the CDR3 is TGTGCCAGCAGTTTCTCGGGGGCCGGGGCCGGGGAGCTGTTTTTT.

This clonotype was found many times. The V and J genes are TRBV6-1 and TRBJ1-1; the D is unclear. Trimming shortened V by 3 bases and J by 9 bases, and 11 bases separated the two germline ends. CDR3 size: 12 residues. Germline V lookup: CDR1 MNHNS, CDR2 SASEGT. This chain's CDR3 is CASSDSDRKAFF. The CDR3 nucleotides read TGTGCCAGCAGTGATTCGGACCGGAAAGCTTTCTTT.

The V gene is TRBV20-1, the J gene TRBJ2-2; no firm D call. CDR3 length equals 16 residues. The V gene's germline CDR1 is DFQATT and CDR2 SNEGSKA (reference sequence). V was shortened by 3 bases and J by 4 bases, with 18 bases between the two germline ends. CDR3 region: CSASSLPTFSTGELFF. As DNA, the CDR3 is TGCAGTGCTAGTAGTTTGCCGACGTTCAGCACCGGGGAGCTGTTTTTT.

This clonotype was seen many times. The V gene is TRBV5-1, the J gene TRBJ1-1; no firm D call. Germline V CDR1 and CDR2: SGHRS, YFSETQ. Trimming cost V 7 bases and J 8 bases, with 15 bases left between them. The CDR3 is made up of 12 amino acids. CDR3 nucleotides: TGCGCCAGCCGGTATGCGACCGAGGAAGCTTTCTTT. As protein: CASRYATEEAFF.

V gene TRBV6-2 or TRBV6-3 combines with J gene TRBJ1-1; no definite D call. The CDR3 is made up of 12 amino acids. Per germline, CDR1 MNHEY and CDR2 SVGEGT. V lost 7 bases and J lost 7, with 13 bases in between. CDR3 sequence: CASTSVRLEAFF. CDR3 bases: TGTGCCAGCACCTCTGTAAGGCTTGAAGCTTTCTTT.

Notes on this clonotype: This may come from a read error, since a much larger clone is one base off. The rearrangement links TRBV27 to TRBJ2-7, with D perhaps TRBD2 (6 bases). Germline V gene lookup returns CDR1 MNHEY and CDR2 SMNVEV (reference sequence). This CDR3 is built from 13 residues. The CDR3 nucleotides are TGTGCAACCGGGGGTGCTAGCGCTTACGGGCAGTACTTC. Translating it yields CATGGASAYGQYF.

V is TRBV30 and J is TRBJ1-1; no reliable D call. The V end was cut by 1 base, the J end by 1 base, with 7 bases between. Looked up from germline, CDR1 is GTSNPN and CDR2 is SVGIG (reference sequence). The CDR3 sequence is 13 residues long. Here the CDR3 DNA reads TGTGCCTGGAGTGGTAAATCGAACACTGAAGCTTTCTTT. It translates to CAWSGKSNTEAFF.

V usage is TRBV4-1 and J usage is TRBJ2-3; 10 positions agree with TRBD1. Germline V gene data show CDR1 as MGHRA and CDR2 as YSYEKL. The trim removed 11 bases at V and 3 bases at J, leaving 11 bases unmatched. The CDR3 consists of 15 residues. The CDR3 DNA reads TGCGCCTCGAACTCACCGGGACAGGGGACAGATACGCAGTATTTT. It encodes CASNSPGQGTDTQYF.

This clonotype appeared many times. J is TRBJ1-2 and V is TRBV18, with TRBD1 as a possible D gene (5 bases). CDR1 and CDR2 from the germline V gene are KGHSH and LQKENI. CDR3 length: 13 residues. V was cut by 1 base and J by 8 bases, with 11 bases left in between. The CDR3 sequence: CASSPRPGDGYTF. The CDR3 DNA reads as TGTGCCAGCTCACCACGCCCGGGGGACGGCTACACCTTC. Full variable domain (outside the CDR3, taken from reference TRBV18 and TRBJ1-2): NAGVMQNPRHLVRRRGQEARLRCSPMKGHSHVYWYRQLPEEGLKFMVYLQKENIIDESGMPKERFSAEFPKEGPSILRIQQVVRGDSAAYFCASSPRPGDGYTFGSGTRLTVV.

Comment on this clonotype: A much more abundant neighbour one base away suggests this may be a read error. The CDR3 end shows no conserved phenylalanine or tryptophan, and so a read error is likely. The chain uses TRBV24-1 and TRBJ1-2; D is possibly TRBD1 (6 bases). The germline gives CDR1 KGHDR, CDR2 SFDVKD. V lost 1 base, J lost 6 bases, and 11 bases lay in between. The CDR3 extends over 14 amino acids. DNA of the CDR3: TGTGCCACCAGTGATTTCCCCGCAGGGGATGGCTACACCGTC. Amino acid sequence: CATSDFPAGDGYTV.

The chain recombines TRBV28 with TRBJ2-5; D not resolved. The CDR3 sequence is 12 residues long. V was trimmed by 4 bases and J by 7 bases, leaving 10 bases between them. The V gene's germline CDR1 is MDHEN and CDR2 SYDVKM. CDR3 coding DNA: TGTGCCAGCAGTTACTCATCCGGGACCCAGTACTTC. As protein: CASSYSSGTQYF.

This clonotype was seen many times. This chain uses TRBV2 with TRBJ2-7; 7 bases map to TRBD1. The CDR3 totals 14 residues. J lost 6 bases, V lost 9 bases, and 14 bases had no gene match. From germline, CDR1 is SNHLY and CDR2 FYNNEI. The CDR3 sequence: CASFPGTGASEQYF. CDR3 coding DNA: TGTGCCAGTTTTCCGGGAACAGGGGCGTCCGAGCAGTACTTC.

This clonotype was found a few times. The J gene is TRBJ1-2, the V gene TRBV4-1; no clear D gene. The V gene lost 5 bases and the J gene lost 2 bases, with 18 bases spanning the gap. This CDR3 comprises 16 residues. The germline CDR1 and CDR2 sequences are MGHRA and YSYEKL. The CDR3 sequence: CASSTRQVSGNYGYTF. In nucleotides, the CDR3 is TGCGCCAGCAGCACAAGACAAGTATCGGGCAACTATGGCTACACCTTC.

This clonotype was detected many times. This chain uses TRBV5-1 with TRBJ1-1; no clear D. Per the germline V gene, CDR1 is SGHRS and CDR2 is YFSETQ. V lost 6 bases, J lost 1 base, and 4 bases lay in between. The CDR3 has 11 residues. CDR3 in DNA: TGCGCCAGCACTTCGAACACTGAAGCTTTCTTT. Its protein is CASTSNTEAFF.

This clonotype was recorded at least ten times. The chain recombines TRBV12-3 or TRBV12-4 with TRBJ2-7; 8 positions agree with TRBD2. The CDR3 runs 13 residues. Trimming removed 7 bases from V and 3 bases from J; junction bases left unmatched: 5. The CDR3 sequence: CASTPGLGYEQYF. DNA of the CDR3: TGTGCCAGCACACCGGGACTAGGCTACGAGCAGTACTTC.

This clonotype came up many times. The rearrangement uses TRBV2 and TRBJ2-7; the D call may be TRBD1 or TRBD2 (7 bases each). The CDR3 consists of 16 residues. Germline lookup yields CDR1 SNHLY and CDR2 FYNNEI. The germline V and J ends were trimmed by 6 bases and 4 bases, with 22 bases remaining between them. CDR3 nucleotides: TGTGCCAGCAGCAGCGAGCGGGGCCGACAGGGATACGAGCAGTACTTC. Translating it yields CASSSERGRQGYEQYF.

The rearrangement uses TRBV19 and TRBJ1-5; TRBD1 is a possible D gene (6 bases). CDR3 size: 15 residues. The V gene lost 6 bases and the J gene lost 5 bases, with 17 bases spanning the gap. Germline CDR1 LNHDA, CDR2 SQIVND (reference sequence). The CDR3 region is CASSATNDRYQPQHF. The DNA for the CDR3 is TGTGCCAGTAGCGCTACCAACGACAGGTATCAGCCCCAGCATTTT.

This clonotype was picked up a small number of times. This chain uses TRBV29-1 with TRBJ2-7; 7 positions agree with TRBD1. Germline lookup yields CDR1 SQVTM and CDR2 ANQGSEA. CDR3 length: 12 amino acids. V shed 7 bases and J 1 base; nucleotides not matched to a gene: 4. CDR3 amino acids: CSAGTASYEQYF. The DNA for the CDR3 is TGCAGCGCAGGGACAGCATCCTACGAGCAGTACTTC.

This clonotype came up many times. The gene calls are TRBV28 and TRBJ2-5; D could derive from TRBD1 or TRBD2 (5 bases each). Trimming removed 8 bases at V and 5 bases at J, with 18 bases between. The CDR3 loop spans 14 amino acids. Germline V gene data show CDR1 as MDHEN and CDR2 as SYDVKM. CDR3 loop: CASLPGPEWETQYF. The CDR3 nucleotides are TGTGCCAGCCTCCCGGGGCCAGAGTGGGAGACCCAGTACTTC.

This chain links TRBV30 with TRBJ2-7, with D unclear. Trimming left V 1 base short and J 3 bases short, with 7 bases between. The CDR3 covers 12 residues. Germline lookup yields CDR1 GTSNPN and CDR2 SVGIG (reference sequence). The CDR3 region is CAWSGLYYEQYF. The CDR3 DNA reads as TGTGCCTGGAGTGGGTTATACTACGAGCAGTACTTC.

This clonotype was observed at least ten times. The chain combines TRBV2 with TRBJ1-1; D is possibly TRBD1 (5 bases). The CDR3 runs to 18 residues. Trimming stripped 3 bases from V and 5 bases from J, with 25 bases between. CDR1 and CDR2 (germline): SNHLY, FYNNEI. This chain's CDR3 is CASSDWRGLGGIRTEAFF. CDR3 bases: TGTGCCAGCAGTGACTGGAGGGGATTGGGGGGTATAAGGACTGAAGCTTTCTTT. Filled out from reference TRBV2 and TRBJ1-1, the complete variable domain reads EPEVTQTPSHQVTQMGQEVILRCVPISNHLYFYWYRQILGQKVEFLVSFYNNEISEKSEIFDDQFSVERPDGSNFTLKIRSTKLEDSAMYFCASSDWRGLGGIRTEAFFGQGTRLTVV.

In this sample, this clonotype turned up many times. The chain carries TRBV4-1 and TRBJ2-7; D could derive from TRBD1 or TRBD2 (6 bases each). CDR1 and CDR2 (germline): MGHRA, YSYEKL. Trimming removed 0 bases at V and 2 bases at J, with 14 bases between. This CDR3 is 16 amino acids long. The CDR3 DNA reads TGCGCCAGCAGCCAAGAACGACGGGGGCAAACCTACGAGCAGTACTTC. This encodes CASSQERRGQTYEQYF.

This clonotype was detected ten times or more. The chain joins TRBV2 to TRBJ2-7; no clear D gene. This CDR3 contains 13 residues. Trimming removed 7 bases at V and 0 bases at J, with 10 bases between. Per the germline V gene, CDR1 is SNHLY and CDR2 is FYNNEI. The CDR3 loop reads CASTGSPSYEQYF. The CDR3 bases are TGTGCCAGCACCGGGTCCCCCTCCTACGAGCAGTACTTC.

As regards this clonotype: No conserved phenylalanine or tryptophan is present at the end of the CDR3, so a read error is the likely explanation. The limits of the CDR3 on the DNA are not certain, so only TCRdb's listed CDR3 is given. V and J are TRBV6-2 or TRBV6-3 and TRBJ1-5; no DNA check was done on the table's D call, TRBD1. A total of 15 residues make up the CDR3, ends included. CDR1 is MNHEY, CDR2 SVGEGT, per germline. CDR3 sequence reads: CASSLGGLGNQPQQL.